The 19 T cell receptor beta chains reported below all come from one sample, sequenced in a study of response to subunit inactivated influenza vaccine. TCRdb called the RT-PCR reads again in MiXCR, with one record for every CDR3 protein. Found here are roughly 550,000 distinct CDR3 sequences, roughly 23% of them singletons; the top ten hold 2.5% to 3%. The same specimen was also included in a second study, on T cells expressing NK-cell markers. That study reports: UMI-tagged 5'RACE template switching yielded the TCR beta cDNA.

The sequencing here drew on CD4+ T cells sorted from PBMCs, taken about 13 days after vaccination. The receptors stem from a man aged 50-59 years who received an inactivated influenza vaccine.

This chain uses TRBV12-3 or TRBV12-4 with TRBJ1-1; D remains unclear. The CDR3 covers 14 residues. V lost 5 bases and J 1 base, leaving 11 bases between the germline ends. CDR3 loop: CASSPDGPNTEAFF. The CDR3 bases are TGTGCCAGCAGTCCGGACGGACCGAACACTGAAGCTTTCTTT.

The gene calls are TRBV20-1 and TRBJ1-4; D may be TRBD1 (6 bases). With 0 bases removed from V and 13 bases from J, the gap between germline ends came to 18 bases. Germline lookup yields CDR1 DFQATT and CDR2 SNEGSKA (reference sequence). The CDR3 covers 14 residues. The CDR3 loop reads CSARDTGRWVRLFF. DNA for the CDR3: TGCAGTGCTAGAGATACAGGGCGCTGGGTAAGACTGTTTTTT.

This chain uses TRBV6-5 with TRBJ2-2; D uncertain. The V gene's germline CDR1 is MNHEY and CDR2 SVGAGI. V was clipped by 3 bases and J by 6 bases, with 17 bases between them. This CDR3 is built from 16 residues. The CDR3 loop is CASSYYPTGRAGELFF. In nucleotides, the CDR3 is TGTGCCAGCAGTTATTACCCTACCGGCCGCGCCGGGGAGCTGTTTTTT.

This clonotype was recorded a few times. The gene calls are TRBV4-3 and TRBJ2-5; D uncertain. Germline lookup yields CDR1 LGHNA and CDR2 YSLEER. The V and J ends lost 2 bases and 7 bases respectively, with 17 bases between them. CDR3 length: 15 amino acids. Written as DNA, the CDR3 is TGCGCCAGCAGCCAATCTCTGGCAGCTACGGTGACCCAGTACTTC. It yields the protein CASSQSLAATVTQYF.

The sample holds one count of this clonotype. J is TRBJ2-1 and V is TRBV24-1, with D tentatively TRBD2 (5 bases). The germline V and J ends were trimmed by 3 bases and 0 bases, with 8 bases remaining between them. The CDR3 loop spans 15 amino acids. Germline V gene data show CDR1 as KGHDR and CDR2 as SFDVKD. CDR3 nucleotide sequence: TGTGCCACCAGTGATCGACTAAGCTCCTACAATGAGCAGTTCTTC. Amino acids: CATSDRLSSYNEQFF.

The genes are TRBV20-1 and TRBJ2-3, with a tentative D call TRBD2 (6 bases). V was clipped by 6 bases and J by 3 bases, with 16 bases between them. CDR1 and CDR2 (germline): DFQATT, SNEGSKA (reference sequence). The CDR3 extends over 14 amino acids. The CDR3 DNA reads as TGCAGTGCCCAGCCCAGCGGGCTAACAGATACGCAGTATTTT. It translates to CSAQPSGLTDTQYF.

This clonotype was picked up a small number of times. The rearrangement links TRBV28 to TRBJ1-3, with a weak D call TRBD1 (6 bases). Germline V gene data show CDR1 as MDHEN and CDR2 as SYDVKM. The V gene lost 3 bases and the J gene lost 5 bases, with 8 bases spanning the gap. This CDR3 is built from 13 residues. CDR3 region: CASSLRDRNTIYF. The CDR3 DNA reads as TGTGCCAGCAGTTTGCGGGACAGAAACACCATATATTTT.

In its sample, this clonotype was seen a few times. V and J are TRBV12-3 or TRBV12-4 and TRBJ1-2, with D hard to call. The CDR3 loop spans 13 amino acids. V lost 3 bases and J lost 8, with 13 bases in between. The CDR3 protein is CASSFPLTGGYTF. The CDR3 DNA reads TGTGCCAGCAGTTTTCCCCTGACCGGGGGCTACACCTTC.

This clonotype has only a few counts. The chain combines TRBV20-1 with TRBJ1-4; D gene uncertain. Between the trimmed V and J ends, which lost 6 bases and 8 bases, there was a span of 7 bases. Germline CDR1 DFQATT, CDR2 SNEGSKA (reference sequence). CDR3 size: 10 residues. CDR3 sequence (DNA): TGCAGTGCGGGCCGGGAAAAACTGTTTTTT. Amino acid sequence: CSAGREKLFF.

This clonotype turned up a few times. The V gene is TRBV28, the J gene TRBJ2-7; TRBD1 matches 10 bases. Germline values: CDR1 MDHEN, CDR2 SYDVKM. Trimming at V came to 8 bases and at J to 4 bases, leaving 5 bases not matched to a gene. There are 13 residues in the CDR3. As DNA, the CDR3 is TGTGCCAGCGAGCGACAGGGGGCTTACGAGCAGTACTTC. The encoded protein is CASERQGAYEQYF.

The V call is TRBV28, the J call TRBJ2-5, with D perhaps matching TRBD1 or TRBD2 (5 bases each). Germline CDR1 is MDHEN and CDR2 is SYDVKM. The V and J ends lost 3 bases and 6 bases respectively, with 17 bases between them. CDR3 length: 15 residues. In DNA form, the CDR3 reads TGTGCCAGCAGTTTGGCCCTGGTCGGGGCCAAGACCCAGTACTTC. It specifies CASSLALVGAKTQYF.

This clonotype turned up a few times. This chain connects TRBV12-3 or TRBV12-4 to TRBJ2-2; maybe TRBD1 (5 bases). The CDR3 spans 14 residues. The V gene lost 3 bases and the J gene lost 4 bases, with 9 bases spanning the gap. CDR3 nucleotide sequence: TGTGCCAGCAGTTTTCAGGGAAGCACCGGGGAGCTGTTTTTT. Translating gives CASSFQGSTGELFF.

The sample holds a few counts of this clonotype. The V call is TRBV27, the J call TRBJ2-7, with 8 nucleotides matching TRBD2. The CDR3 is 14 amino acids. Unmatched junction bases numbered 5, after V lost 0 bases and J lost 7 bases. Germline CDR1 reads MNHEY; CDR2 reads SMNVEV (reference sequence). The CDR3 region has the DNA TGTGCCAGCAGTTTATCCGGGACTAGAGTTGAGCAGTACTTC. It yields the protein CASSLSGTRVEQYF.

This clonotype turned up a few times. The DNA of the CDR3 is TGTGCCAGCAAGAGACACGATAGCAATCAGCCCCAGCATTTT. Encoded protein: CASKRHDSNQPQHF. This sequence joins TRBV6-2 or TRBV6-3 and TRBJ1-5; D unresolved. Trimming pared 7 bases from V and 0 bases from J, leaving 10 bases between. The CDR3 spans 14 residues. Germline V CDR1 and CDR2: MNHEY, SVGEGT.

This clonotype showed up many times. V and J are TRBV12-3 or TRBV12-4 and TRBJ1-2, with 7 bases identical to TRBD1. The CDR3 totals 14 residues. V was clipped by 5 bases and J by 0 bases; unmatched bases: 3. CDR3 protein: CASSRTGANYGYTF. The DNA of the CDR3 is TGTGCCAGCAGTCGGACAGGAGCTAACTATGGCTACACCTTC.

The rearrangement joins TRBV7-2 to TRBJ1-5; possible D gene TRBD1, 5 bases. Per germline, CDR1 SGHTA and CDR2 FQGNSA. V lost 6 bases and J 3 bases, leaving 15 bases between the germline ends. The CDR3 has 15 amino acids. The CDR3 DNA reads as TGTGCCAGCAGTAGCCAAGGGACCCCCAATCAGCCCCAGCATTTT. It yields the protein CASSSQGTPNQPQHF.

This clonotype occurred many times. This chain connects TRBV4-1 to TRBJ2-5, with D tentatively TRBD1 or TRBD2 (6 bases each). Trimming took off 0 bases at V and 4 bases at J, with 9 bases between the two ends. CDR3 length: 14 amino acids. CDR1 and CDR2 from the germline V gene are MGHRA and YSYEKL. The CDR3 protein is CASSQDGGRETQYF. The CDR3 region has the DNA TGCGCCAGCAGCCAAGATGGGGGGCGAGAGACCCAGTACTTC.

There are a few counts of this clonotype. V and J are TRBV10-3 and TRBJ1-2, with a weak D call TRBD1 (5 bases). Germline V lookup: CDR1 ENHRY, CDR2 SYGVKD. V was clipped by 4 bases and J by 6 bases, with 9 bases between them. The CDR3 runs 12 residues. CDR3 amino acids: CAISVTGDGYTF. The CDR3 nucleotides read TGTGCCATCAGTGTTACAGGCGATGGCTACACCTTC.

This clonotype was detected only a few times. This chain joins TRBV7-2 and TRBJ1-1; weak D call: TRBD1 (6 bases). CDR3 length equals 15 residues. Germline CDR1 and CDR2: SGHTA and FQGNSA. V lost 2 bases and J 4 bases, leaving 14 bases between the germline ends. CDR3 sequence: CASSLFTGASTEAFF. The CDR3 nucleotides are TGTGCCAGCAGCTTATTTACGGGGGCGAGCACTGAAGCTTTCTTT.